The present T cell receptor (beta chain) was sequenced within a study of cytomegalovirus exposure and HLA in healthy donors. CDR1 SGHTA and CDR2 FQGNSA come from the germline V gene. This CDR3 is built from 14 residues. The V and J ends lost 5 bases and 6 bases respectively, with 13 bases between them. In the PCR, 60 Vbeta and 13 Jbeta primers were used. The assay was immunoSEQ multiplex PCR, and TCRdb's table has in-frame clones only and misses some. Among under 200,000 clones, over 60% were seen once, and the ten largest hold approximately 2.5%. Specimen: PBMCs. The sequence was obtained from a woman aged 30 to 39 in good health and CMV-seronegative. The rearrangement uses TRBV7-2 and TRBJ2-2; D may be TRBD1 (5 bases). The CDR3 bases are TGTGCCAGCAGCCCCACCCAGGGATCCGGGGAGCTGTTTTTT. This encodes CASSPTQGSGELFF.